Presented here are 17 T cell receptor beta chains from one specimen sequenced in a study of shared clonotypes between healthy human individuals (dated by TCRdb to the early 2020s). The library was obtained by the immunoSEQ multiplex PCR assay. The table comes from immuneACCESS by way of TCRdb, which keeps in-frame sequences with V and J called. Part of the clones is missing from these tables; in studies checked, under half for an unresolved V gene and the rest for unknown reasons. The table for this sample lists roughly 2.5 million clones; approximately 90% of them were counted only once. The top ten clonotypes cover 0.11% to 0.15% of the sample. The specimen sequenced was naive CD4+ T cells sorted from blood. In the paper's terms, the cell subset or site label means: CD45RA+ positively selected. Receptors were obtained from a man younger than 30 in good health.

V usage is TRBV10-3 and J usage is TRBJ2-7, with 9 bases aligning to TRBD1. V trimming: 7 bases; J trimming: 6 bases; junction bases outside the gene matches: 10. CDR1 is ENHRY and CDR2 is SYGVKD in the germline V gene. The CDR3 length is 14 residues. CDR3 amino acids: CAINSGQGTGEQYF. The CDR3 nucleotides read TGTGCCATCAATTCGGGACAGGGAACGGGCGAGCAGTACTTC.

The CDR3 is CASRGGGVMDTQYF. CDR3 sequence (DNA): TGTGCCAGCCGGGGAGGGGGAGTAATGGATACGCAGTATTTT. V usage is TRBV6-1 and J usage is TRBJ2-3; TRBD2 might be the D (7 bases). V was pared by 8 bases and J by 6 bases, with 18 bases between. Germline values: CDR1 MNHNS, CDR2 SASEGT. This CDR3 has 14 residues.

V is TRBV5-6 and J is TRBJ2-5; 7 bases are shared with TRBD1. The assigned J gene may be wrong: the sequence end matches TRBJ2-7 better. This CDR3 spans 14 amino acids. Germline V gives CDR1 SGHDT, CDR2 YYEEEE. CDR3 bases: TGTGCCAGCAGACGAACAGGGGAAAGGTACGAGCAGTACTTC. Residues: CASRRTGERYEQYF.

V is TRBV2 and J is TRBJ2-5; no clear D gene. The CDR3 spans 15 residues. V was shortened by 7 bases and J by 0 bases, with 15 bases between the two germline ends. Germline lookup yields CDR1 SNHLY and CDR2 FYNNEI. This chain's CDR3 is CASTRTGLYQETQYF. As DNA, the CDR3 is TGTGCCAGCACTAGGACCGGGTTGTACCAAGAGACCCAGTACTTC.

CDR3 in DNA: TGTGCCAGCAGTACCTTAAAGTCAGAAGCTTTCTTT. Its protein is CASSTLKSEAFF. The chain carries TRBV2 and TRBJ1-1; D gene uncertain. Trimming stripped 5 bases from V and 8 bases from J, with 12 bases between. The CDR3 spans 12 residues. The germline V gene encodes CDR1 SNHLY and CDR2 FYNNEI.

The chain is built from TRBV7-9 and TRBJ1-5, with a possible D match to TRBD1 (5 bases). The CDR3 contains 13 residues. Germline V gene lookup returns CDR1 SEHNR and CDR2 FQNEAQ (reference sequence). Trimming cost V 5 bases and J 5 bases, with 10 bases left between them. CDR3 sequence reads: CASSRGVDQPQHF. The CDR3 bases are TGTGCCAGCAGCCGGGGGGTGGATCAGCCCCAGCATTTT.

This chain joins TRBV28 and TRBJ1-1; D is perhaps TRBD1 (6 bases). V was cut by 7 bases and J by 7 bases, with 13 bases left in between. The V gene's germline CDR1 is MDHEN and CDR2 SYDVKM. CDR3 length: 12 residues. As DNA, the CDR3 is TGTGCCAGCACCAAGGGACACTTTGAAGCTTTCTTT. Its translation: CASTKGHFEAFF.

This chain links TRBV28 with TRBJ2-2, with 8 bases that match TRBD1. The germline V gene has CDR1 MDHEN and CDR2 SYDVKM. J lost 5 bases, V lost 6 bases, and 11 bases had no gene match. The CDR3 is 16 residues long. CDR3 amino acids: CASSTGQGVGTGELFF. The DNA of the CDR3 is TGTGCCAGCAGCACTGGACAGGGAGTGGGGACCGGGGAGCTGTTTTTT.

This clone was counted a single time. The J gene is TRBJ2-3, the V gene TRBV7-6, with 11 bases aligning to TRBD2. The ends lost 5 bases at V and 0 bases at J; junction bases unmatched: 4. The CDR3 has 16 amino acids. Per the germline V gene, CDR1 is SGHVS and CDR2 is FNYEAQ. The CDR3 sequence is CASSQGLAASTDTQYF. The CDR3 DNA reads as TGTGCCAGCAGCCAGGGACTAGCGGCGAGCACAGATACGCAGTATTTT.

A word on this clone: This CDR3 is missing its conserved last phenylalanine or tryptophan, likely due to a read error. The chain uses TRBV28 and TRBJ1-2; D not certain. Germline CDR1 MDHEN, CDR2 SYDVKM. This CDR3 contains 12 residues. Trimming took 5 bases from V and 3 from J, leaving 7 bases between them. The CDR3 sequence: CASSTNYYGYTL. DNA of the CDR3: TGTGCCAGCAGTACCAATTACTATGGCTACACCCTC.

The rearrangement uses TRBV5-1 and TRBJ2-7; 9 nucleotides align to TRBD1. This CDR3 is built from 16 residues. Germline V lookup: CDR1 SGHRS, CDR2 YFSETQ. V lost 0 bases and J lost 3; bases outside the gene matches: 7. As DNA, the CDR3 is TGCGCCAGCAGCTTGGGTGGGACAGGGCCTTTCTACGAGCAGTACTTC. Translating gives CASSLGGTGPFYEQYF. Full variable domain (outside the CDR3, taken from reference TRBV5-1 and TRBJ2-7): KAGVTQTPRYLIKTRGQQVTLSCSPISGHRSVSWYQQTPGQGLQFLFEYFSETQRNKGNFPGRFSGRQFSNSRSEMNVSTLELGDSALYLCASSLGGTGPFYEQYFGPGTRLTVT.

A note on this clone: The same CDR3 also results from other DNA sequences found in this sample. The V call is TRBV7-2, the J call TRBJ2-1; TRBD2 aligns across 11 bases. Germline lookup yields CDR1 SGHTA and CDR2 FQGNSA. The CDR3 contains 15 residues. The trim removed 4 bases at V and 4 bases at J, leaving 3 bases unmatched. The CDR3 region has the DNA TGTGCCAGCAGCTCGGGACTAGCGGCGTACAATGAGCAGTTCTTC. Protein sequence: CASSSGLAAYNEQFF.

The V gene is TRBV5-4, the J gene TRBJ2-7; 10 bases map to TRBD1. Germline CDR1 SGHNT, CDR2 YYREEE (reference sequence). V lost 1 base, J lost 1 base, and 8 bases stayed unmatched. The CDR3 sequence is 17 residues long. The CDR3: CASSLWEPGQGSYEQYF. DNA of the CDR3: TGTGCCAGCAGCTTGTGGGAACCGGGACAGGGGTCCTACGAGCAGTACTTC.

The chain is built from TRBV6-5 and TRBJ2-7; 11 nucleotides line up with TRBD2. The CDR3 has 15 amino acids. The V gene end was trimmed by 6 bases and the J gene end by 1 base; junction bases not matched to a gene: 5. The germline V gene has CDR1 MNHEY and CDR2 SVGAGI. The CDR3 sequence is CASRTGTSGSYEQYF. CDR3 coding DNA: TGTGCCAGCAGGACCGGGACTAGCGGTTCCTACGAGCAGTACTTC.

This sequence joins TRBV28 and TRBJ1-6, with TRBD1 matching 7 bases. CDR1 is MDHEN, CDR2 SYDVKM, per germline. The CDR3 has 14 amino acids. V shed 9 bases and J 6 bases; nucleotides not matched to a gene: 8. This CDR3 is CASIGQVSNSPLHF. The CDR3 bases are TGTGCCAGTATCGGACAGGTATCTAATTCACCCCTCCACTTT.

Details on this clone: The junction departs from germline at one end; a sequencing error may be responsible. V usage is TRBV19 and J usage is TRBJ1-2; D uncertain. CDR1 is LNHDA, CDR2 SQIVND, per germline (reference sequence). The CDR3 contains 13 residues. CDR3 sequence: CAGSIRTNYGYTF. CDR3 nucleotides: TGTGCCGGTAGTATCCGCACTAACTATGGCTACACCTTC.

This chain uses TRBV9 with TRBJ2-1; 14 bases match TRBD2. After removal of 4 bases from V and 7 bases from J, the junction contained 10 bases not matched to a gene. Germline loops: CDR1 SGDLS, CDR2 YYNGEE. The CDR3 spans 17 residues. The CDR3 nucleotides read TGTGCCAGCAGCCCAGGGGGTGGGACTAGCGGGAGTAATGAGCAGTTCTTC. This gives the protein CASSPGGGTSGSNEQFF.